This TCR beta chain was recorded in a study of lung T cells in sarcoidosis with Löfgren's syndrome. The CDR3 has 12 amino acids. Deletions cut 5 bases from V and 7 bases from J, with 8 bases between. Germline V gene lookup returns CDR1 ENHRY and CDR2 SYGVKD. TCRdb re-analysed the reads in MiXCR, keeping a single row per CDR3 protein. The table has several thousand distinct CDR3 sequences, approximately 20% seen once; the top ten hold around 6.7%. Notes on this clonotype: Given a much more abundant clone one base away, this may be a read error.

Material: CD4+ T cells from bronchoalveolar lavage. The rearrangement uses TRBV10-3 and TRBJ1-4, with a tentative D call TRBD1 (6 bases). This sequence originates from a human donor with sarcoidosis (Löfgren's syndrome or another form), or a control subject (not recorded which). The CDR3 reads CAISRGGEKLFF. The CDR3 nucleotides read TGTGCCATCAGTAGAGGGGGTGAAAAACTGTTTTTT.